This T cell receptor (beta chain) was captured by sequencing in a study of cytomegalovirus exposure and HLA in healthy donors. Study-level information: Prior work identified around 120 million unique TCR beta sequences in some 200 million T cells. Findings of the study overall: CMV serostatus alone was available as immune exposure information.

On this clone itself: The antigen is unknown. The same CDR3 is also encoded by other DNA sequences in this sample.

The study ran its PCR with 60 Vbeta and 13 Jbeta primers. Study processing details: Later, about 80 million unique TCR beta chains were counted in an analysis, and 8.5 million to 13 million of them were shared. The protocol was immunoSEQ multiplex PCR, while the TCRdb copy is restricted to in-frame clones and leaves out a portion. V, J and clone size reflect that table, while D and trimming were determined from the DNA. The table lists 100,000 to 150,000 clones. The sequenced sample consisted of PBMCs. The sequence came from a woman aged 40-49 years in good health and CMV-seropositive.

The DNA of the CDR3 is TGTGCCAGCAAGCAGGGGACATACAATGAGCAGTTCTTC. Its protein product is CASKQGTYNEQFF. J is TRBJ2-1 and V is TRBV2; a possible D gene is TRBD1 (6 bases). The CDR3 extends over 13 amino acids. Germline V gene data show CDR1 as SNHLY and CDR2 as FYNNEI. Trimming removed 7 bases from V and 4 bases from J, with 11 bases in between.